Following are 19 T cell receptor beta chains from one sample sequenced in a study of OX40 agonist ivuxolimab in advanced cancers. Sequenced by immunoSEQ multiplex PCR; TCRdb stores in-frame clones only, minus some. The sample shows approximately 66,000 clones, 85% to 90% of them seen only once. The sequencing used CD4+ or CD8+ T cells sorted from blood, collected in a trial of the OX40 agonist ivuxolimab. The receptors shown here come from an adult with an advanced solid tumor such as melanoma, head and neck, liver or kidney cancer.

This rearrangement joins TRBV5-1 to TRBJ1-1; 11 nucleotides agree with TRBD1. Per the germline V gene, CDR1 is SGHRS and CDR2 is YFSETQ. V gave up 3 bases and J gave up 4 bases; unmatched junction bases: 5. The CDR3 is 15 amino acids. The CDR3 loop reads CASSSGTGGSTEAFF. In nucleotides, the CDR3 is TGCGCCAGCAGCTCTGGGACAGGGGGGAGCACTGAAGCTTTCTTT. The full variable domain, rest sourced from reference TRBV5-1 and TRBJ1-1, is KAGVTQTPRYLIKTRGQQVTLSCSPISGHRSVSWYQQTPGQGLQFLFEYFSETQRNKGNFPGRFSGRQFSNSRSEMNVSTLELGDSALYLCASSSGTGGSTEAFFGQGTRLTVV.

The chain links TRBV5-5 to TRBJ2-2; no clear D. There are 16 residues in the CDR3. The V gene lost 1 base and the J gene lost 0 bases, with 10 bases spanning the gap. CDR1 SGHKS and CDR2 YYEKEE come from the germline V gene (reference sequence). CDR3 DNA sequence: TGTGCCAGCAGCTTGAAGCCTGGCTCGAACACCGGGGAGCTGTTTTTT. Translating it yields CASSLKPGSNTGELFF. Combining the CDR3 with reference TRBV5-5 and TRBJ2-2 gives the whole variable domain DAGVTQSPTHLIKTRGQQVTLRCSPISGHKSVSWYQQVLGQGPQFIFQYYEKEERGRGNFPDRFSARQFPNYSSELNVNALLLGDSALYLCASSLKPGSNTGELFFGEGSRLTVL.

The rearrangement joins TRBV2 to TRBJ2-5, with D uncertain. Germline CDR1 reads SNHLY; CDR2 reads FYNNEI. The length of the CDR3 is 12 residues. Trimming cost V 7 bases and J 4 bases, with 10 bases left between them. The CDR3 is CASIKGLETQYF. The CDR3, as DNA: TGTGCCAGCATCAAAGGGCTAGAGACCCAGTACTTC.

The CDR3 nucleotides read TGCGCCAGTCAAGCTTGGCAGGGCTCCTACAATGAGCAGTTCTTC. It specifies CASQAWQGSYNEQFF. The rearrangement links TRBV5-1 to TRBJ2-1; a weak D match, TRBD1 (5 bases). V shed 8 bases and J shed 0 bases, with 15 bases lying between them. Germline CDR1 and CDR2: SGHRS and YFSETQ. This CDR3 is 15 amino acids long.

This clone was found once. CDR3: CASSLAGDSYEQYF. CDR3 sequence (DNA): TGCGCCAGCAGCTTGGCCGGGGACTCCTACGAGCAGTACTTC. V gene TRBV5-1 combines with J gene TRBJ2-7; tentatively, D is TRBD2 (5 bases). Per germline, CDR1 SGHRS and CDR2 YFSETQ. Deletions cut 0 bases from V and 0 bases from J, with 7 bases between. The CDR3 totals 14 residues.

A few counts support this clone. The rearrangement links TRBV10-1 to TRBJ2-7; D is possibly TRBD2 (5 bases). Between the trimmed V and J ends, which lost 3 bases and 0 bases, there was a span of 15 bases. The CDR3 is 16 residues long. Germline V gives CDR1 WNHNN, CDR2 SYGVQD (reference sequence). The CDR3 sequence is CASSEFSGKSSYEQYF. The CDR3 DNA is TGCGCCAGCAGTGAATTTTCGGGGAAAAGCTCCTACGAGCAGTACTTC.

Turning to this clone: It is unclear where the CDR3 begins or ends on the DNA, so no DNA is shown, and the CDR3 is as TCRdb lists it. The chain links TRBV7-9 to TRBJ2-1. The germline gives CDR1 SEHNR, CDR2 FQNEAQ (reference sequence). The CDR3 totals 13 residues, both ends included. Here the CDR3 reads CASSFGAGNEQFF.

The rearrangement links TRBV6-6 to TRBJ2-2, with D possibly matching TRBD2 (5 bases). The ends were cut back, 0 bases at V and 7 bases at J, with 9 bases in the middle. The CDR3 is 14 residues long. CDR1 MNHNY and CDR2 SVGAGI come from the germline V gene (reference sequence). For the CDR3, the DNA is TGTGCCAGCAGTTACTCTCGGGGATACGGGGAGCTGTTTTTT. This codes for CASSYSRGYGELFF.

This clone has just a few counts. This sequence joins TRBV5-4 and TRBJ1-2; perhaps TRBD1 as D (6 bases). The CDR3 totals 12 residues. Per the germline V gene, CDR1 is SGHNT and CDR2 is YYREEE (reference sequence). V lost 4 bases and J lost 7, with 11 bases in between. The CDR3 sequence: CASSVDSRGYTF. As DNA, the CDR3 is TGTGCCAGCAGCGTGGACAGTCGTGGCTACACCTTC.

The chain uses TRBV6-1 and TRBJ1-5; 12 nucleotides line up with TRBD1. The V segment lost 5 bases and the J segment 5 bases; nucleotides outside the gene matches: 4. The CDR3 runs 15 residues. Looked up from germline, CDR1 is MNHNS and CDR2 is SASEGT. The CDR3 loop is CASSQGQGAHQPQHF. CDR3 DNA: TGTGCCAGCAGTCAGGGACAGGGGGCGCATCAGCCCCAGCATTTT.

This clone was seen once. Other DNA sequences from this sample encode an identical CDR3 as well. J is TRBJ1-1 and V is TRBV6-1; D may be TRBD1 (5 bases). The CDR3 has 12 amino acids. CDR1 MNHNS and CDR2 SASEGT come from the germline V gene. V was cut by 6 bases and J by 6 bases, with 11 bases left in between. The CDR3 sequence: CASRKRQSEAFF. Here the CDR3 DNA reads TGTGCCAGCAGGAAACGACAGTCTGAAGCTTTCTTT.

The gene calls are TRBV18 and TRBJ2-5, with D maybe TRBD1 (5 bases). The CDR3 is 12 amino acids. V lost 5 bases, J lost 4 bases, and 8 bases lay in between. Looked up from germline, CDR1 is KGHSH and CDR2 is LQKENI. CDR3 coding DNA: TGTGCCAGCTCAGACAGAGGAGAGACCCAGTACTTC. Protein product: CASSDRGETQYF.

The CDR3 DNA reads as TGCGCCAGCAGCCCGAGGGACAGGGGTCGTCAAAGTGAAAAACTGTTTTTT. As protein: CASSPRDRGRQSEKLFF. This rearrangement joins TRBV5-1 to TRBJ1-4; 10 nucleotides align to TRBD1. The germline V gene encodes CDR1 SGHRS and CDR2 YFSETQ. This CDR3 has 17 residues. J gave up 7 bases and V 4 bases, and 13 bases lay outside the gene matches.

This chain uses TRBV18 with TRBJ2-3; 12 nucleotides align to TRBD2. V gave up 6 bases and J gave up 2 bases; unmatched junction bases: 6. Germline CDR1 is KGHSH and CDR2 is LQKENI. CDR3 length equals 16 residues. The CDR3 sequence is CASSLLAGGSTDTQYF. CDR3 coding DNA: TGTGCCAGCTCGCTACTAGCGGGGGGCTCCACAGATACGCAGTATTTT.

J is TRBJ1-6 and V is TRBV5-1; 7 bases match TRBD1. The J segment lost 2 bases and the V segment lost 3 bases, leaving 8 bases of the junction unmatched. Germline V gene data show CDR1 as SGHRS and CDR2 as YFSETQ. CDR3 length equals 17 residues. CDR3 loop: CASSSQGVSPYNSPLHF. CDR3 nucleotides: TGCGCCAGCAGCTCCCAGGGGGTATCCCCCTATAATTCACCCCTCCACTTT.

The chain has TRBV18 and TRBJ2-1; D may be TRBD1 (5 bases). Trimming removed 0 bases from V and 9 bases from J, with 12 bases in between. Germline CDR1 is KGHSH and CDR2 is LQKENI. This CDR3 is built from 14 residues. This CDR3 is CASSPPGGRGEQFF. The CDR3 nucleotides read TGTGCCAGCTCACCACCGGGCGGTAGGGGTGAGCAGTTCTTC.

The chain carries TRBV18 and TRBJ1-4; possible D gene TRBD1, 5 bases. The CDR3 consists of 16 residues. Germline V gene data show CDR1 as KGHSH and CDR2 as LQKENI. Trimming stripped 4 bases from V and 7 bases from J, with 19 bases between. CDR3 residues: CASSQSGGGQGEKLFF. In nucleotides, the CDR3 is TGTGCCAGCTCACAAAGCGGAGGAGGCCAGGGTGAAAAACTGTTTTTT.

This clone was counted once. This sequence joins TRBV30 and TRBJ2-7; D assignment may be TRBD1 or TRBD2 (6 bases each). This CDR3 contains 14 residues. The germline CDR1 and CDR2 sequences are GTSNPN and SVGIG (reference sequence). The germline V and J ends were trimmed by 0 bases and 7 bases, with 16 bases remaining between them. CDR3 nucleotide sequence: TGTGCCTGGAGTGTAGGGGGGTCCCTCGGAGAGCAGTACTTC. It is translated as CAWSVGGSLGEQYF.

V usage is TRBV5-1 and J usage is TRBJ1-1, with 10 bases identical to TRBD1. Germline V lookup: CDR1 SGHRS, CDR2 YFSETQ. V lost 4 bases to trimming and J lost 4 bases; unmatched junction nucleotides: 4. The CDR3 runs 14 residues. CDR3 bases: TGCGCCAGCAGCAGAGGACAGGGGGTCACTGAAGCTTTCTTT. Amino acid sequence: CASSRGQGVTEAFF.